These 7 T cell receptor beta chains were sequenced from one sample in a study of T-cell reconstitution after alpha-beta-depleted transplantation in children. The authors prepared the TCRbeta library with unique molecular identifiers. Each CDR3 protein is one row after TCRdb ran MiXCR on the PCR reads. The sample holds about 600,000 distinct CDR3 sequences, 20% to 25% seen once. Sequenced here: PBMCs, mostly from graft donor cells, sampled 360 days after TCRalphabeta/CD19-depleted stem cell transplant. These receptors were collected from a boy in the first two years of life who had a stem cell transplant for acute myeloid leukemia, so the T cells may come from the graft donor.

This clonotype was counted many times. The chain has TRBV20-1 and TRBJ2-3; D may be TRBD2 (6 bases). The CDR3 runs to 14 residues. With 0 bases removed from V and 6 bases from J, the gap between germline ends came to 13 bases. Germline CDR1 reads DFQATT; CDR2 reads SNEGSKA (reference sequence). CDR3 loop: CSAREAGYRDTQYF. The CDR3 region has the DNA TGCAGTGCTAGAGAAGCGGGTTACAGGGATACGCAGTATTTT.

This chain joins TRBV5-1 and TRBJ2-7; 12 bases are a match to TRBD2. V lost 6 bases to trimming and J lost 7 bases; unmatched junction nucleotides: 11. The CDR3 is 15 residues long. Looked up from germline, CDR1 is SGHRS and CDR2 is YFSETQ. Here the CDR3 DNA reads TGCGCCAGCATGCCGACTAGCGGGAGCAAAAGGGAGCAGTACGTC. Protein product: CASMPTSGSKREQYV.

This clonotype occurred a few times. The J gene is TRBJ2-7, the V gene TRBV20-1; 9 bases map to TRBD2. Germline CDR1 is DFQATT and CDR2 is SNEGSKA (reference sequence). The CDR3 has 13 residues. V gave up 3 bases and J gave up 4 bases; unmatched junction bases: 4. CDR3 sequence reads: CSASPLAGYEQYF. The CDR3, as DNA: TGCAGTGCTAGTCCGCTAGCGGGGTACGAGCAGTACTTC.

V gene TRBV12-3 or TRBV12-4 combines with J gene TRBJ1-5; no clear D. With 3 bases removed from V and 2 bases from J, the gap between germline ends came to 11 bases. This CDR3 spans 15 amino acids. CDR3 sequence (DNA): TGTGCCAGCAGTTTCGGAGACACGGGCAATCAGCCCCAGCATTTT. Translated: CASSFGDTGNQPQHF.

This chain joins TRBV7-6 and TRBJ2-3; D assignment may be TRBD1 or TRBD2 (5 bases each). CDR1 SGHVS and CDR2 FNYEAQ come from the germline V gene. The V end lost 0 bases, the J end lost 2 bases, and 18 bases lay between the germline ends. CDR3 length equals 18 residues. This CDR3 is CASSLAHNLGRYTDTQYF. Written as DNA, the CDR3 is TGTGCCAGCAGCTTAGCGCACAACTTGGGACGGTACACAGATACGCAGTATTTT.

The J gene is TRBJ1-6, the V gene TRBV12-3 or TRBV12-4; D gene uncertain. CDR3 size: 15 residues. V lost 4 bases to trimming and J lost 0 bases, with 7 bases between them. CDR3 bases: TGTGCCAGCAGTTCCGAGAGCTCCTATAATTCACCCCTCCACTTT. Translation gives CASSSESSYNSPLHF.

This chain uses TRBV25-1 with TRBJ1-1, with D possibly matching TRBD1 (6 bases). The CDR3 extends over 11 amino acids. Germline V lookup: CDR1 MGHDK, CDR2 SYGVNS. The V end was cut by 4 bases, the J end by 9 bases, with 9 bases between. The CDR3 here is CASSGTGKAFF. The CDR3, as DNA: TGTGCCAGCAGTGGAACAGGGAAAGCTTTCTTT.